A selection of T cell receptor beta chains follows, all from one sample in a study of T-cell reconstitution after alpha-beta-depleted transplantation in children. TCRdb re-called the PCR reads through MiXCR, storing one row per CDR3 protein. The sample includes some 550,000 distinct CDR3 sequences, 15% to 20% of them seen just once. This specimen was PBMCs from the stem cell graft donor, taken from the stem cell graft. The receptors were sampled from a human donor who donated a stem cell graft to a child with acute lymphoblastic leukemia. CDR3s include the opening cysteine and the closing phenylalanine or tryptophan. Fields, in order: J gene, V gene, clone size, D gene, CDR3 DNA, CDR3 protein. A D gene is named only where the DNA matches it firmly. Size is omitted from some rows. Given values are once, few, many or a class for expanded clones.

J gene: TRBJ1-1; V gene: TRBV20-1; clone size: few; D gene: -; CDR3 DNA: TGCAGTGCTCAGGGGATGAACACTGAAGCTTTCTTT; CDR3 protein: CSAQGMNTEAFF
J gene: TRBJ2-7; V gene: TRBV13; clone size: few; D gene: -; CDR3 DNA: TGTGCCAGCAGCTTAGAAGGCCACTACGAGCAGTACTTC; CDR3 protein: CASSLEGHYEQYF
J gene: TRBJ1-2; V gene: TRBV5-1; clone size: few; D gene: -; CDR3 DNA: TGCGCCAGCAGCCCTGGACAGCTCGTCTATGGCTACACCTTC; CDR3 protein: CASSPGQLVYGYTF
J gene: TRBJ1-4; V gene: TRBV6-1; clone size: -; D gene: TRBD1; CDR3 DNA: TGTGCCAGCAGCCAGGGGGCAACTAATGAAAAACTGTTTTTT; CDR3 protein: CASSQGATNEKLFF
J gene: TRBJ2-5; V gene: TRBV7-3; clone size: -; D gene: -; CDR3 DNA: TGTGCCAGCAGCTTATATGGCCCCGAGGGATCCCCGCCGGAGACCCAGTACTTC; CDR3 protein: CASSLYGPEGSPPETQYF
J gene: TRBJ1-6; V gene: TRBV2; clone size: few; D gene: -; CDR3 DNA: TGTGCCAGCAGAGTTGGGAGCTCCTATAATTCACCCCTCCACTTT; CDR3 protein: CASRVGSSYNSPLHF
J gene: TRBJ2-5; V gene: TRBV12-3/TRBV12-4; clone size: few; D gene: -; CDR3 DNA: TGTGCCAGCAGTTCCCTCCTCAGGGACCAAGAGACCCAGTACTTC; CDR3 protein: CASSSLLRDQETQYF
J gene: TRBJ2-1; V gene: TRBV4-2; clone size: once; D gene: TRBD2; CDR3 DNA: TGTGCCAGCAGCCGTGGAGCGGGAGTAGGTTATGAGCAGTTCTTC; CDR3 protein: CASSRGAGVGYEQFF
J gene: TRBJ2-4; V gene: TRBV7-9; clone size: -; D gene: TRBD2; CDR3 DNA: TGTGCCAGCAGTCCTCACCTAGCGGGAGGGCTGGTCATTCAGTACTTC; CDR3 protein: CASSPHLAGGLVIQYF
J gene: TRBJ1-2; V gene: TRBV12-3/TRBV12-4; clone size: few; D gene: -; CDR3 DNA: TGTGCCAGCAGTTTATGGGCAGGCTATGGCTACACCTTC; CDR3 protein: CASSLWAGYGYTF
J gene: TRBJ1-1; V gene: TRBV4-2; clone size: -; D gene: -; CDR3 DNA: TGTGCCAGCAGCCAGGGTACCGCTGAAGCTTTCTTT; CDR3 protein: CASSQGTAEAFF
J gene: TRBJ2-7; V gene: TRBV7-8; clone size: few; D gene: -; CDR3 DNA: TGTGCCAGCACCCAATTGGACAACTACGAGCAGTACTTC; CDR3 protein: CASTQLDNYEQYF
J gene: TRBJ1-6; V gene: TRBV9; clone size: -; D gene: TRBD1; CDR3 DNA: TGTGCCAGCAGCGTAGGTCACAGGGGGACTTTATCACCCCTCCACTTT; CDR3 protein: CASSVGHRGTLSPLHF
J gene: TRBJ2-2; V gene: TRBV13; clone size: -; D gene: -; CDR3 DNA: TGTGCCAGCCTTGTCAGCGAGAACACCGGGGAGCTGTTTTTT; CDR3 protein: CASLVSENTGELFF